The clone carrying this TCR beta chain came up many times. Its antigen is currently unknown. During its preparation, the TCRbeta library received unique molecular identifiers. TCRdb re-called the PCR reads with MiXCR, one entry per CDR3 protein. The data hold about 110,000 distinct CDR3 sequences, with about 6.4% observed a single time. This sample was taken from a study of T-cell reconstitution after alpha-beta-depleted transplantation in children. Broader study findings: Approximately two months post-transplant, alpha-beta T cells reportedly originated from several hundred expanded graft clones.

This CDR3 is built from 19 residues. The V gene's germline CDR1 is KGHDR and CDR2 SFDVKD. J gave up 4 bases and V 4 bases, and 10 bases lay outside the gene matches. The sequence derives from a male patient between 2 and 9 years old who had a stem cell transplant for acute lymphoblastic leukemia, so the T cells may come from the graft donor. This chain connects TRBV24-1 to TRBJ2-2, with TRBD2 identical over 14 bases. Sequenced here: PBMCs, mostly from graft donor cells, sampled 360 days after TCRalphabeta/CD19-depleted stem cell transplant. The CDR3 region has the DNA TGTGCCACCAGTGACCGAGAGCCGGGACTAGCGGGAGTCACCGGGGAGCTGTTTTTT. The encoded protein is CATSDREPGLAGVTGELFF.